The 5 T cell receptor beta chains below come from one sample, sequenced in a study of cytomegalovirus exposure and HLA in healthy donors. PCR used 60 Vbeta primers and 13 Jbeta primers. The protocol was immunoSEQ multiplex PCR, while the TCRdb copy is restricted to in-frame clones and leaves out a portion. The sample has 150,000 to 200,000 clones; about 83% are singletons. Sequences were obtained from PBMCs. All receptors come from a girl aged 5-17 years in good health and CMV-seropositive.

The chain employs TRBV28 and TRBJ2-2, with 7 bases identical to TRBD2. V lost 1 base, J lost 5 bases, and 7 bases stayed unmatched. CDR1 MDHEN and CDR2 SYDVKM come from the germline V gene. This CDR3 comprises 16 residues. The CDR3 protein is CASSLYTGGFTGELFF. CDR3 nucleotides: TGTGCCAGCAGTTTATATACGGGGGGTTTTACCGGGGAGCTGTTTTTT.

The chain combines TRBV7-9 with TRBJ2-5; 7 positions match TRBD1. The J call may not be correct, given that the DNA end is closer to TRBJ2-7. The germline gives CDR1 SEHNR, CDR2 FQNEAQ (reference sequence). This CDR3 comprises 13 residues. CDR3 loop: CASSFAGGYEQYF. CDR3 in DNA: TGTGCCAGCAGCTTCGCAGGGGGCTACGAGCAGTACTTC.

This sequence joins TRBV5-6 and TRBJ2-1, with 8 bases lining up with TRBD1. Losses at the gene ends were 1 base for V and 5 bases for J; bases not matched to a gene: 5. Germline values: CDR1 SGHDT, CDR2 YYEEEE. The CDR3 contains 15 residues. DNA for the CDR3: TGTGCCAGCAGCTTGCCCGGGACAGGTCACAATGAGCAGTTCTTC. Translated, it gives CASSLPGTGHNEQFF.

The V gene is TRBV30, the J gene TRBJ2-6; 7 bases map to TRBD2. Trimming at V came to 6 bases and at J to 4 bases, leaving 9 bases not matched to a gene. The CDR3 sequence is 15 residues long. CDR1 GTSNPN and CDR2 SVGIG come from the germline V gene (reference sequence). CDR3 residues: CACIRGGKGANVLTF. The CDR3 nucleotides read TGTGCCTGTATTCGCGGGGGTAAGGGGGCCAACGTCCTGACTTTC.

This clone has a handful of counts. The chain carries TRBV7-8 and TRBJ1-2; TRBD1 aligns across 8 bases. The V gene's germline CDR1 is SGHVS and CDR2 FQNEAQ. Trimming cost V 7 bases and J 8 bases; bases outside gene matches: 12. This CDR3 is built from 14 residues. The CDR3: CASTPGAGGLGYTF. The DNA of the CDR3 is TGTGCCAGCACCCCGGGGGCAGGGGGCTTGGGCTACACCTTC.